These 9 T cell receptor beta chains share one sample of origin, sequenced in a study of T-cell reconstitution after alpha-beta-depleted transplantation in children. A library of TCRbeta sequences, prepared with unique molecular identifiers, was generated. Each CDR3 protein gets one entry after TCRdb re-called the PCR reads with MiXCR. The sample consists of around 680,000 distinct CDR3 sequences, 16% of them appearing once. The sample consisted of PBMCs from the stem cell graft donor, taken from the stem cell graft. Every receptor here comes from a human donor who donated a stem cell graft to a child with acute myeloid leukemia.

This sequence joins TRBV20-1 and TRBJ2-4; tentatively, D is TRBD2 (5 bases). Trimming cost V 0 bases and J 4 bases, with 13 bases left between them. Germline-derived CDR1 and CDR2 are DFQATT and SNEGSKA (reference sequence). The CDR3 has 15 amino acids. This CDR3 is CSAREGGARKNIQYF. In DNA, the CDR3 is TGCAGTGCTAGAGAAGGAGGAGCTCGGAAAAACATTCAGTACTTC.

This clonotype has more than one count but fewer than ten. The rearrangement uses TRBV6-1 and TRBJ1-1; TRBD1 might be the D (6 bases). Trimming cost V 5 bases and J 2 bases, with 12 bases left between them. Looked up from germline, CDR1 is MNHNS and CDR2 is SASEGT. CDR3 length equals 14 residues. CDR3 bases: TGTGCCAGCAGTCCCGGGACACGTAACACTGAAGCTTTCTTT. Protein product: CASSPGTRNTEAFF.

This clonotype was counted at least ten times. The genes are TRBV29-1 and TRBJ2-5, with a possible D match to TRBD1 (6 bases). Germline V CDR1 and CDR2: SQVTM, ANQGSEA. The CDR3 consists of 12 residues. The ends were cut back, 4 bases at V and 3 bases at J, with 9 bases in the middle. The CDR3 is CSVARTEETQYF. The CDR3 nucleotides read TGCAGCGTTGCCAGGACAGAAGAGACCCAGTACTTC.

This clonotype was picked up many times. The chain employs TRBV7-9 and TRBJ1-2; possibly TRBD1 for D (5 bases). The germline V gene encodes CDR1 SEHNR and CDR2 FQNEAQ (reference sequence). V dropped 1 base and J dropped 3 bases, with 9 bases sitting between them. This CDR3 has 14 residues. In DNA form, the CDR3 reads TGTGCCAGCAGCTTAGTAGTAGGGGACTATGGCTACACCTTC. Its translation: CASSLVVGDYGYTF.

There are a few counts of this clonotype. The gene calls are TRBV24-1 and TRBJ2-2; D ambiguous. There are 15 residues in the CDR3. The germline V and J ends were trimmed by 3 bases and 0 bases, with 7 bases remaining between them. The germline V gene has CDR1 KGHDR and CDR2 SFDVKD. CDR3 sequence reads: CATSDPGPNTGELFF. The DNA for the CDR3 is TGTGCCACCAGTGATCCCGGGCCGAACACCGGGGAGCTGTTTTTT.

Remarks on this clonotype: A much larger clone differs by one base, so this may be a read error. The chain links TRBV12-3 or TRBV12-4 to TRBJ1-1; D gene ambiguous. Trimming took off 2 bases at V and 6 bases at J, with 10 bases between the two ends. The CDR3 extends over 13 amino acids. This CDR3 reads CASSLRPAAEAFF. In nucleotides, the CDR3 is TGTGCCAGCAGTTTAAGGCCGGCGGCTGAAGCTTTCTTT.

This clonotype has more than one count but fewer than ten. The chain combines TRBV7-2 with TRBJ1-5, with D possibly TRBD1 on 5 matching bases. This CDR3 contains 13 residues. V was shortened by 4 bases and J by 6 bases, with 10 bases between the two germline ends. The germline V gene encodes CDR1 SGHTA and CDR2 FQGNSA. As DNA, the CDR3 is TGTGCCAGCAGCTCCAGGGTTGGTCAGCCCCAGCATTTT. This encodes CASSSRVGQPQHF.

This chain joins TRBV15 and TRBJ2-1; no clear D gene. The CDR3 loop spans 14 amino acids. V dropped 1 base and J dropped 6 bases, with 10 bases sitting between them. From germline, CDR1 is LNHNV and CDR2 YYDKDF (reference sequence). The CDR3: CATSRVNPGNEQFF. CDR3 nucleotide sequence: TGTGCCACCAGCAGAGTAAACCCGGGCAATGAGCAGTTCTTC.

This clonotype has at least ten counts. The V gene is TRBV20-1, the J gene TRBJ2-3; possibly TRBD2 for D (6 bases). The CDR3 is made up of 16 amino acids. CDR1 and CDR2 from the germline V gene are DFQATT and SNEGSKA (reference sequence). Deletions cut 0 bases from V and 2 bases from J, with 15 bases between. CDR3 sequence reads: CSARDQKKDYTDTQYF. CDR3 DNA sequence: TGCAGTGCTAGAGATCAGAAGAAGGACTACACAGATACGCAGTATTTT.